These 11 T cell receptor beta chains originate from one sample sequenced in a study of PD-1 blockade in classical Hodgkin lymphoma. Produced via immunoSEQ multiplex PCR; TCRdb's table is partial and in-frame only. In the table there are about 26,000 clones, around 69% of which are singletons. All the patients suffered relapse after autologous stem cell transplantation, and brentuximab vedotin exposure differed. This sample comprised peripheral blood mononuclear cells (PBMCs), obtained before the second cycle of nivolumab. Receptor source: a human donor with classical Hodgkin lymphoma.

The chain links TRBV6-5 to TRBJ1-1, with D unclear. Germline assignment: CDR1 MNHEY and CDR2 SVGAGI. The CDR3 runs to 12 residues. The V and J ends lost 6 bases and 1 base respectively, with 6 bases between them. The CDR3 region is CASSPSNTEAFF. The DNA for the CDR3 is TGTGCCAGCAGCCCCTCGAACACTGAAGCTTTCTTT.

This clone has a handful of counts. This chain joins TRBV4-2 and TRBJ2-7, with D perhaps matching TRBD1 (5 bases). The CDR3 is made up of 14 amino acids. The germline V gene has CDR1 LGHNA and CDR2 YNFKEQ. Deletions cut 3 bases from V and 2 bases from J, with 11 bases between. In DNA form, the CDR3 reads TGTGCCAGCAGCCAGCAGGGTTGGACCTACGAGCAGTACTTC. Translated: CASSQQGWTYEQYF.

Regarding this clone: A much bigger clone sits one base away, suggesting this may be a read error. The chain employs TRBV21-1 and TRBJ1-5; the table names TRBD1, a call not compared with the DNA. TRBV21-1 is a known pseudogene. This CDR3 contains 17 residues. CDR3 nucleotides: TGTGCCGGCATCCACCGAGCTTGGGACAGGGGCGATCAGCCCCAGCATTTT. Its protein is CAGIHRAWDRGDQPQHF.

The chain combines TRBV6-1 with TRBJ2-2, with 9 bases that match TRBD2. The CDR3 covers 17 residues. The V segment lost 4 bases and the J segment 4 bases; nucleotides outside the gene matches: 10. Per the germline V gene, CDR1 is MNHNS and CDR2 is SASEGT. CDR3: CASSAFKGLAGTGELFF. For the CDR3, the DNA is TGTGCCAGCAGTGCCTTCAAGGGACTAGCAGGCACCGGGGAGCTGTTTTTT.

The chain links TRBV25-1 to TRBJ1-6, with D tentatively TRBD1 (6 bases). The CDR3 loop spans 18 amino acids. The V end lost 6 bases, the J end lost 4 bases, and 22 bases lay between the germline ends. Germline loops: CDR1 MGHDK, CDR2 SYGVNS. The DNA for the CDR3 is TGTGCCAGCAGGGCCTCCGCGGCCGGGACATCTTATAATTCACCCCTCCACTTT. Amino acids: CASRASAAGTSYNSPLHF.

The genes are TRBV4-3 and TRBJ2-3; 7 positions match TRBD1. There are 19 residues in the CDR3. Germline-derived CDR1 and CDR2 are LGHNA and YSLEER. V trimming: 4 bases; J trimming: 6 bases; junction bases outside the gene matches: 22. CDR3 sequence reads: CASSRHVDRLIYPGDTQYF. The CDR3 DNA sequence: TGCGCCAGCAGCCGTCACGTGGACAGGCTAATCTACCCCGGGGATACGCAGTATTTT.

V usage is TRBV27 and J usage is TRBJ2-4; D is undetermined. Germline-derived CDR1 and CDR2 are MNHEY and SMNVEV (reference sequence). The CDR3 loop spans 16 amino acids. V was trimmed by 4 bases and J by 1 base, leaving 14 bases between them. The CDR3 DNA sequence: TGTGCCAGCAGTTCCCCAGACTTGGGGGCCAAAAACATTCAGTACTTC. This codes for CASSSPDLGAKNIQYF.

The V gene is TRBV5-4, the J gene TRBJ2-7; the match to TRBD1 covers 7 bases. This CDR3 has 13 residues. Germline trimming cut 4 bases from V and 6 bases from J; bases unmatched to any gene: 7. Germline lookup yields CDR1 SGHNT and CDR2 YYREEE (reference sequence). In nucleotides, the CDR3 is TGTGCCAGCAGCGCACCCACAGGGGTCGAGCAGTACTTC. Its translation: CASSAPTGVEQYF.

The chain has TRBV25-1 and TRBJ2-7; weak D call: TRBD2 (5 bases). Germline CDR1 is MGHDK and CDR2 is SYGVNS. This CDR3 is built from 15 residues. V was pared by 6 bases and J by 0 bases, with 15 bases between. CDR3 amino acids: CASRISEGSSYEQYF. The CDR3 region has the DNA TGTGCCAGCAGAATATCGGAAGGGAGCTCCTACGAGCAGTACTTC.

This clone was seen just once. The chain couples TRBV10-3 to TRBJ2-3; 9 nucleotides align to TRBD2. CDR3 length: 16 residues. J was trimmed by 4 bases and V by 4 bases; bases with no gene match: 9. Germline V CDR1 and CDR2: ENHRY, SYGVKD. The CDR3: CAISANVAGASDTQYF. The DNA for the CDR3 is TGTGCCATCAGTGCTAATGTAGCGGGAGCGTCAGATACGCAGTATTTT.

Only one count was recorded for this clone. This CDR3 is CASSWDSSLPQHF. The CDR3, as DNA: TGTGCCAGCAGCTGGGACAGCAGTTTGCCCCAGCATTTT. V is TRBV5-8 and J is TRBJ1-5; 7 bases match TRBD1. CDR1 SGHTS and CDR2 YDEGEE come from the germline V gene. The ends lost 3 bases at V and 9 bases at J; junction bases unmatched: 6. This CDR3 is 13 amino acids long.